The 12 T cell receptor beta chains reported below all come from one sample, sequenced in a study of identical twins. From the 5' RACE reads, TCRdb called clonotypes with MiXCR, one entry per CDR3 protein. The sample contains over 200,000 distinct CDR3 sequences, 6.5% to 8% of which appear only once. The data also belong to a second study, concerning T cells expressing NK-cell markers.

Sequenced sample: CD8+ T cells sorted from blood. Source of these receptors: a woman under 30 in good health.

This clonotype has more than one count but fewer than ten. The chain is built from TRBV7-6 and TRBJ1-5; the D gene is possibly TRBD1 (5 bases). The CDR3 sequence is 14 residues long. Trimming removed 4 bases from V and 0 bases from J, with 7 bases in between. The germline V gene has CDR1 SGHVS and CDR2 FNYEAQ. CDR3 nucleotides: TGTGCCAGCAGCTCGGGACCTAGCAATCAGCCCCAGCATTTT. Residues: CASSSGPSNQPQHF.

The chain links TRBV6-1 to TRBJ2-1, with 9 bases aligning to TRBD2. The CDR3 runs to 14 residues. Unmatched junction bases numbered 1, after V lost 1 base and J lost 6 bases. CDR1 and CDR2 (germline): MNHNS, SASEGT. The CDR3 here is CASSEGTSVNEQFF. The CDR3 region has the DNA TGTGCCAGCAGTGAAGGGACTAGCGTCAATGAGCAGTTCTTC.

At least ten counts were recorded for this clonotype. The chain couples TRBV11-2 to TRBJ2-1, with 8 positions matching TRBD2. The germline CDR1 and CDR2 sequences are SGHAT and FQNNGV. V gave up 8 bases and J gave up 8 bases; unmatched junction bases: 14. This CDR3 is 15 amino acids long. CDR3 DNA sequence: TGTGCCAGCCTAACCCCGCGCGGGGGGAGGGATGAGCAGTTCTTC. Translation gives CASLTPRGGRDEQFF.

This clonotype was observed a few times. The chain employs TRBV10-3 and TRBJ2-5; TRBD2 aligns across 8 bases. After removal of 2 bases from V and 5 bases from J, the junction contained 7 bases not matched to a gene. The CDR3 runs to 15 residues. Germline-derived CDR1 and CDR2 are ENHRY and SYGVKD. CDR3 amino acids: CAISEVRGGFETQYF. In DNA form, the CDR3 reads TGTGCCATCAGTGAGGTCCGGGGGGGCTTCGAGACCCAGTACTTC.

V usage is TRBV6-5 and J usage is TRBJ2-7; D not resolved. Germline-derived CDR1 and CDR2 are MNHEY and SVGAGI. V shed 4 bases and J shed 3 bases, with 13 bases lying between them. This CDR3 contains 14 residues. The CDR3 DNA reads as TGTGCCAGCAGTTCAGCAGAATTGATCTACGAGCAGTACTTC. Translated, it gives CASSSAELIYEQYF.

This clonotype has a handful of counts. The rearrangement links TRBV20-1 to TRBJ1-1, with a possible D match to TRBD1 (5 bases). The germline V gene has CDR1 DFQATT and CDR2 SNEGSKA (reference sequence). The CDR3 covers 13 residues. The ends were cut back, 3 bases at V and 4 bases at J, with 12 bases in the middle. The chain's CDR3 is CSASAGRTTEAFF. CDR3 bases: TGCAGTGCTAGCGCGGGACGGACCACTGAAGCTTTCTTT.

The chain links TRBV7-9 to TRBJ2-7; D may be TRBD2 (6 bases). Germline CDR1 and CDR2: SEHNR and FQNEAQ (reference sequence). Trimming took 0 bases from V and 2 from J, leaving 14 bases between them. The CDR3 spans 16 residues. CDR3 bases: TGTGCCAGCAGCTTAGCGCGTGGGACTTCTACCTACGAGCAGTACTTC. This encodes CASSLARGTSTYEQYF. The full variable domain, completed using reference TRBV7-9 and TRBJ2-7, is DTGVSQNPRHKITKRGQNVTFRCDPISEHNRLYWYRQTLGQGPEFLTYFQNEAQLEKSRLLSDRFSAERPKGSFSTLEIQRTEQGDSAMYLCASSLARGTSTYEQYFGPGTRLTVT.

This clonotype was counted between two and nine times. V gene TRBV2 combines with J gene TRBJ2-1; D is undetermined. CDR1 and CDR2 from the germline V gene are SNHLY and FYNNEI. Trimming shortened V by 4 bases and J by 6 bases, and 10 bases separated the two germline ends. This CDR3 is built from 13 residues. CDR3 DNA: TGTGCCAGCAGTGCGCTCGGTGTCAATGAGCAGTTCTTC. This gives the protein CASSALGVNEQFF.

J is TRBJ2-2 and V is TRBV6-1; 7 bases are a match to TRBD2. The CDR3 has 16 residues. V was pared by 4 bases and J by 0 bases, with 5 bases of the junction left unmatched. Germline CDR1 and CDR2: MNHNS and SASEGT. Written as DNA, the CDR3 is TGTGCCAGCAGTGGGCTAGCGGACACGAACACCGGGGAGCTGTTTTTT. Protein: CASSGLADTNTGELFF.

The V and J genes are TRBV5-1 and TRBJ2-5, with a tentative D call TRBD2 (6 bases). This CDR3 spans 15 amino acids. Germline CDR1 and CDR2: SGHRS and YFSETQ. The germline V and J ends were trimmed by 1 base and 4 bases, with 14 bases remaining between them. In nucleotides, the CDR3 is TGCGCCAGCAGCTTGAGCGGGCAGAGAGGAGAGACCCAGTACTTC. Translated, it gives CASSLSGQRGETQYF.

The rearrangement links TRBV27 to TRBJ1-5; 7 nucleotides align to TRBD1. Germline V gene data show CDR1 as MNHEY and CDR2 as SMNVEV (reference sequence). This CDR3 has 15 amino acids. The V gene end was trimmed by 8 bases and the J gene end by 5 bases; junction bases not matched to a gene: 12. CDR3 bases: TGTGCCAGCGGTTACACAGGGGTCCAGGATCAGCCCCAGCATTTT. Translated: CASGYTGVQDQPQHF.

The DNA of the CDR3 is TGTGCCAGCAGCGTCTCCGGGACAGGGAGCACAGATACGCAGTATTTT. Amino acids: CASSVSGTGSTDTQYF. The V call is TRBV9, the J call TRBJ2-3, with 9 bases lining up with TRBD1. The CDR3 consists of 16 residues. Unmatched junction bases numbered 4, after V lost 2 bases and J lost 0 bases. The germline V gene has CDR1 SGDLS and CDR2 YYNGEE.